These T cell receptor beta chains were read from a single sample in a study of blood T cell repertoires in COVID-19. Data came from immunoSEQ multiplex PCR; TCRdb stores just in-frame clones and leaves some out. This sample has roughly 67,000 clones; 75% to 85% occur once, and the top ten carry over 5%. The specimen was peripheral blood. The receptors originated from a woman aged 60 to 75 with acute or convalescent COVID-19. The CDR3 runs from the conserved cysteine through the conserved F or W. The D gene is left open where the match is weak. Size is stated for part of the rows, as once, few or many counts, or as a class when the clone is expanded.

d_call: .; v_call: TRBV27; clone_size: few; j_call: TRBJ1-1; cdr3_nt: TGTGCCAGCTCCCTGGAAGCTTTCTTT; cdr3_aa: CASSLEAFF
d_call: .; v_call: TRBV5-1; clone_size: once; j_call: TRBJ1-3; cdr3_nt: TGCGCCAGCAGCGTCCGGCCGGCCGGAGATGGAAACACCATATATTTT; cdr3_aa: CASSVRPAGDGNTIYF
d_call: .; v_call: TRBV18; clone_size: .; j_call: TRBJ1-1; cdr3_nt: TGTGCCAGCTCAAGTAGGGGGATGAACACTGAAGCTTTCTTT; cdr3_aa: CASSSRGMNTEAFF
d_call: TRBD1; v_call: TRBV5-5; clone_size: .; j_call: TRBJ2-7; cdr3_nt: TGTGCCAGCAGCTTGGAACAGGGGGAATACTTTTCCTACGAGCAGTACTTC; cdr3_aa: CASSLEQGEYFSYEQYF
d_call: TRBD2; v_call: TRBV7-6; clone_size: .; j_call: TRBJ2-5; cdr3_nt: TGTGCCAGCAGCTTAGGGGGGACTAGCGGGGGTACGCACCAAGCGACCCAGTACTTC; cdr3_aa: CASSLGGTSGGTHQATQYF
d_call: .; v_call: TRBV24-1; clone_size: medium-sized; j_call: TRBJ2-2; cdr3_nt: TGTGCCACCAGTAAAATGCAACAGGGAAACACCGGGGAGCTGTTTTTT; cdr3_aa: CATSKMQQGNTGELFF
d_call: TRBD1; v_call: TRBV6-5; clone_size: .; j_call: TRBJ1-1; cdr3_nt: TGTGCCAGCAGTTTTAAGACAGGGGCGACCACTGAAGCTTTCTTT; cdr3_aa: CASSFKTGATTEAFF
d_call: .; v_call: TRBV11-2; clone_size: .; j_call: TRBJ2-3; cdr3_nt: TGTGCCAGCTCTCAACAGGGTGGGTACACAGATACGCAGTATTTT; cdr3_aa: CASSQQGGYTDTQYF
d_call: .; v_call: TRBV7-9; clone_size: .; j_call: TRBJ1-4; cdr3_nt: TGTGCCAGCAGCTTAGCAAACCAGGGTGGAAGGGAAAAACTGTTTTTT; cdr3_aa: CASSLANQGGREKLFF
d_call: TRBD1; v_call: TRBV27; clone_size: .; j_call: TRBJ2-2; cdr3_nt: TGTGCCAGCAGGGACAGGGTTCGCACCGGGGAGCTGTTTTTT; cdr3_aa: CASRDRVRTGELFF
d_call: .; v_call: TRBV30; clone_size: few; j_call: TRBJ1-5; cdr3_nt: TGTGCCTGGGAACAGGGATCGGGTCAGCCCCAGCATTTT; cdr3_aa: CAWEQGSGQPQHF
d_call: TRBD1; v_call: TRBV6-6; clone_size: once; j_call: TRBJ2-7; cdr3_nt: TGTGCCAGCAGGCCCGGGACAGTGGGACAGGAGCAGTACTTC; cdr3_aa: CASRPGTVGQEQYF
d_call: TRBD2; v_call: TRBV18; clone_size: .; j_call: TRBJ2-6; cdr3_nt: TGTGCCAGCTCACCACCGGGGCTAGCGGGGGGCCCGCCTGGGGCCAACGTCCTGACTTTC; cdr3_aa: CASSPPGLAGGPPGANVLTF
d_call: TRBD2; v_call: TRBV4-1; clone_size: .; j_call: TRBJ2-3; cdr3_nt: TGCGCCAGCAGCCCAGGCCGGCCCGTGCGGGGGGTGGGAAATACGCAGTATTTT; cdr3_aa: CASSPGRPVRGVGNTQYF
d_call: .; v_call: TRBV19; clone_size: few; j_call: TRBJ1-1; cdr3_nt: TGTGCCAGTAGTATAAAGTCCGATAGCTCGAACACTGAAGCTTTCTTT; cdr3_aa: CASSIKSDSSNTEAFF
d_call: TRBD1; v_call: TRBV6-5; clone_size: .; j_call: TRBJ1-1; cdr3_nt: TGTGCCAGCAGTACGGGACAGGGGGCGGTTGAAGCTTTCTTT; cdr3_aa: CASSTGQGAVEAFF
d_call: .; v_call: TRBV30; clone_size: .; j_call: TRBJ1-6; cdr3_nt: TGTGCCTGGAGTGCCCGGACAACAGCTTATTCACCCCTCCACTTT; cdr3_aa: CAWSARTTAYSPLHF
d_call: .; v_call: TRBV19; clone_size: .; j_call: TRBJ1-5; cdr3_nt: TGTGCCAGTAGTACCCCCCTTGGGAGGGTAAGCAATCAGCCCCAGCATTTT; cdr3_aa: CASSTPLGRVSNQPQHF
d_call: .; v_call: TRBV2; clone_size: .; j_call: TRBJ1-3; cdr3_nt: TGTGCCAGCAGTGACCAGGGTGGAAACACCATATATTTT; cdr3_aa: CASSDQGGNTIYF
d_call: .; v_call: TRBV29-1; clone_size: once; j_call: TRBJ2-1; cdr3_nt: TGCGCGGGGGCACACAATGAGCAGTTCTTC; cdr3_aa: CAGAHNEQFF
d_call: TRBD1; v_call: TRBV24-1; clone_size: .; j_call: TRBJ2-3; cdr3_nt: TGTGCCACCAGTGATTTGGCAGGGGGCAAGGCAGATACGCAGTATTTT; cdr3_aa: CATSDLAGGKADTQYF
d_call: .; v_call: TRBV5-6; clone_size: .; j_call: TRBJ1-4; cdr3_nt: TGTGCCAGCAGCTCAATACAGACAACTAATGAAAAACTGTTTTTT; cdr3_aa: CASSSIQTTNEKLFF
d_call: TRBD1; v_call: TRBV6-1; clone_size: .; j_call: TRBJ1-4; cdr3_nt: TGTGCCAGCAGTGGAGACAGGGGAGCTTTTAATGAAAAACTGTTTTTT; cdr3_aa: CASSGDRGAFNEKLFF
d_call: TRBD1; v_call: TRBV19; clone_size: .; j_call: TRBJ1-5; cdr3_nt: TGTGCCAGTAGCTCCCAGGGGGGGACAGGGGGTCAGCCCCAGCATTTT; cdr3_aa: CASSSQGGTGGQPQHF
d_call: .; v_call: TRBV9; clone_size: .; j_call: TRBJ2-3; cdr3_nt: TGTGCCAGCAGCGTAAACGGTGTGAGCACAGATACGCAGTATTTT; cdr3_aa: CASSVNGVSTDTQYF
d_call: .; v_call: TRBV19; clone_size: .; j_call: TRBJ2-1; cdr3_nt: TGTGCCAGTAGTACCGGACTTACCTACAATGAGCAGTTCTTC; cdr3_aa: CASSTGLTYNEQFF
d_call: TRBD1; v_call: TRBV6-5; clone_size: once; j_call: TRBJ2-3; cdr3_nt: TGTGCCAGCAGTTTGACAGGGACGCAGTATTTT; cdr3_aa: CASSLTGTQYF
d_call: TRBD2; v_call: TRBV9; clone_size: .; j_call: TRBJ2-2; cdr3_nt: TGTGCCAGCAGCATTAGACTAGCGGGGGACACCGGGGAGCTGTTTTTT; cdr3_aa: CASSIRLAGDTGELFF
d_call: TRBD1; v_call: TRBV18; clone_size: .; j_call: TRBJ1-2; cdr3_nt: TGTGCCAGCTCACCACAGGGGGCTGATGGCTACACCTTC; cdr3_aa: CASSPQGADGYTF
d_call: TRBD1; v_call: TRBV5-6; clone_size: .; j_call: TRBJ1-6; cdr3_nt: TGTGCCAGCTCGGACAGGCGTCTTAATTCACCCCTCCACTTT; cdr3_aa: CASSDRRLNSPLHF
d_call: TRBD1; v_call: TRBV20-1; clone_size: .; j_call: TRBJ2-1; cdr3_nt: TGCAGTGCTAGTAACAGGGGAGACTACAATGAGCAGTTCTTC; cdr3_aa: CSASNRGDYNEQFF
d_call: TRBD2; v_call: TRBV2; clone_size: .; j_call: TRBJ2-7; cdr3_nt: TGTGCCAGCAGGGTGACTAGCGGGGTTTCCTACGAGCAGTACTTC; cdr3_aa: CASRVTSGVSYEQYF